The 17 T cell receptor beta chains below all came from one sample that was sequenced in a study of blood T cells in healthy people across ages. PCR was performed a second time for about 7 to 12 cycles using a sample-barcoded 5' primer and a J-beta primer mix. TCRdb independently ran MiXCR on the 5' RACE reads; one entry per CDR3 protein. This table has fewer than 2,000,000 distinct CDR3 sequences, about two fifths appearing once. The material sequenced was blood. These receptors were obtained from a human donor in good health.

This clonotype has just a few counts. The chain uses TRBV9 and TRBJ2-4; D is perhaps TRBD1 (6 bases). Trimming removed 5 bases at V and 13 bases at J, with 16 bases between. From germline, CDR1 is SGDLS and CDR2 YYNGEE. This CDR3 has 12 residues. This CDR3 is CASSRTGWEQYF. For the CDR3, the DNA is TGTGCCAGCAGTCGCACAGGGTGGGAGCAGTACTTC.

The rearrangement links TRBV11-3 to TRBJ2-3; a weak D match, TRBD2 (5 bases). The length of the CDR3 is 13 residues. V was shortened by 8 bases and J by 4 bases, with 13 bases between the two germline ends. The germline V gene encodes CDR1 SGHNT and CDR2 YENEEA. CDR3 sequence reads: CASGRRWPDTQYF. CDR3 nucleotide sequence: TGTGCCAGCGGGCGGAGGTGGCCAGATACGCAGTATTTT.

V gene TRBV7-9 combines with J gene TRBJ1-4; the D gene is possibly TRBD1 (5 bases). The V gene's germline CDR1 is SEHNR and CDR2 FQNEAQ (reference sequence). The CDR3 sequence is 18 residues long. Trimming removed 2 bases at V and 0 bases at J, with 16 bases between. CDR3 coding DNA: TGTGCCAGCAGCTTACCTCCCGGGCGACAGACAACTAATGAAAAACTGTTTTTT. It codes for CASSLPPGRQTTNEKLFF.

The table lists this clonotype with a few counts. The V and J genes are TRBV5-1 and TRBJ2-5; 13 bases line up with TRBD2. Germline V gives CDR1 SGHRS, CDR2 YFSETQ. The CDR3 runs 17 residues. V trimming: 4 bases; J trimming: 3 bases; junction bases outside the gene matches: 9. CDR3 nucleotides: TGCGCCAGCAGCCGTGGACTAGCGGGGGACCCAGAAGAGACCCAGTACTTC. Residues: CASSRGLAGDPEETQYF.

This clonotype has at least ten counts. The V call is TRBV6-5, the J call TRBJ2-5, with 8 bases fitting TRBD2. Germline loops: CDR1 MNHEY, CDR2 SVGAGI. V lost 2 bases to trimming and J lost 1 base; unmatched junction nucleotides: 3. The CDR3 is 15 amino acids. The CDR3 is CASSYPTSGQETQYF. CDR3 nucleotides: TGTGCCAGCAGTTACCCTACTAGCGGCCAAGAGACCCAGTACTTC.

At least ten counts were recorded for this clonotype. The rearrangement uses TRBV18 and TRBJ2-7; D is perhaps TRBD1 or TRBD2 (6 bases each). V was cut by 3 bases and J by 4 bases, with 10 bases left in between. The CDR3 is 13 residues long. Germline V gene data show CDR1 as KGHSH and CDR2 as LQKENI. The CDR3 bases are TGTGCCAGCTCACCGAGGGGGGTGTACGAGCAGTACTTC. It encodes CASSPRGVYEQYF.

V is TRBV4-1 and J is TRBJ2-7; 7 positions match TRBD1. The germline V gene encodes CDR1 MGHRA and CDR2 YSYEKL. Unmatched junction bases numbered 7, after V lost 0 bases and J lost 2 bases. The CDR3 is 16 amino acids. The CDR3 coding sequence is TGCGCCAGCAGCCAAGATTTCGGGACAGTTACCTACGAGCAGTACTTC. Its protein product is CASSQDFGTVTYEQYF.

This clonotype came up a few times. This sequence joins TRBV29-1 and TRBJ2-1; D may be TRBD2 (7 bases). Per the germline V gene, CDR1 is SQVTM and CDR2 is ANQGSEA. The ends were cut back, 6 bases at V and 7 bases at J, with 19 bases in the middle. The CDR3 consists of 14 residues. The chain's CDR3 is CSVVLARGGNEQFF. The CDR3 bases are TGCAGCGTGGTACTAGCGAGAGGGGGGAATGAGCAGTTCTTC.

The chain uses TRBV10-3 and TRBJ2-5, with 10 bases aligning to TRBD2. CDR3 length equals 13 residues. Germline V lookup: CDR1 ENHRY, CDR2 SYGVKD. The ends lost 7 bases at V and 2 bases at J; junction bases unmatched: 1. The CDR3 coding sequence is TGTGCCATCAAAGCGGGGGGGCAAGAGACCCAGTACTTC. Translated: CAIKAGGQETQYF.

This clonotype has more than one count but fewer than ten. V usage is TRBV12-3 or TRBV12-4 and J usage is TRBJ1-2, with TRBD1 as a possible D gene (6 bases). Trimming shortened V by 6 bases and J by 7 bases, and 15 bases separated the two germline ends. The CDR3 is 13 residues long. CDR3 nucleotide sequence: TGTGCCAGCAGCTATACAGGGAGCCGTGGCTACACCTTC. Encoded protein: CASSYTGSRGYTF.

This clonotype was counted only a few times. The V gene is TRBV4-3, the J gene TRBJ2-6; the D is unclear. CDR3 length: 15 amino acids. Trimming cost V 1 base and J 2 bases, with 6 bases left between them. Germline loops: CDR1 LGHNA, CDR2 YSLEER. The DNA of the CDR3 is TGCGCCAGCAGCCAAGTACCTACTGGGGCCAACGTCCTGACTTTC. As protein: CASSQVPTGANVLTF.

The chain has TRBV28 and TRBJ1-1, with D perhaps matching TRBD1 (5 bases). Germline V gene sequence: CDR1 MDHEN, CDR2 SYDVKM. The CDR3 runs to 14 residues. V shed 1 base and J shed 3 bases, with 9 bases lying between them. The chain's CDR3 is CASSLSGDDTEAFF. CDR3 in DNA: TGTGCCAGCAGTTTATCGGGGGATGACACTGAAGCTTTCTTT.

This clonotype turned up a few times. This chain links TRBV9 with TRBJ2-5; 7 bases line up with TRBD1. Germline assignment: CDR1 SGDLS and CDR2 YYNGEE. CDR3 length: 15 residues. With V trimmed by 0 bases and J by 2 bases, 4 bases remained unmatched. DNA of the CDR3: TGTGCCAGCAGCGTAGATCCGGGACAGCAAGAGACCCAGTACTTC. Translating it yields CASSVDPGQQETQYF.

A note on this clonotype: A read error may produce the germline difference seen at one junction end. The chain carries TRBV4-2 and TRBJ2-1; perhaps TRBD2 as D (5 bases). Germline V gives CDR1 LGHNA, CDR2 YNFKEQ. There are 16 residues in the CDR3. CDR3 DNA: TGTGCCAGCAGCCAAGAGCGGAGGAATACCCACAATGAGCCGTTCTTC. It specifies CASSQERRNTHNEPFF.

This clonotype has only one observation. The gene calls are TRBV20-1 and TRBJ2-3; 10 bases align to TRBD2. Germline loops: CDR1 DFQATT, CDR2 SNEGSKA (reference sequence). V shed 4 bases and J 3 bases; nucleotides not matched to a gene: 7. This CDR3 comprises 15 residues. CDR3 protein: CSATGAGGPTDTQYF. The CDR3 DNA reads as TGCAGTGCTACTGGAGCGGGGGGGCCGACAGATACGCAGTATTTT.

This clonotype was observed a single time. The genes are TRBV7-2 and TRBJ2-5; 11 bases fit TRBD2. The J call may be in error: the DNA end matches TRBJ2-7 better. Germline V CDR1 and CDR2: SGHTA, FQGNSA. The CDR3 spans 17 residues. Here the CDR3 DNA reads TGTGCCAGCAGCTACCTCATAGATAGCGGGGGGGCCTACGAGCAGTACTTC. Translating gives CASSYLIDSGGAYEQYF.

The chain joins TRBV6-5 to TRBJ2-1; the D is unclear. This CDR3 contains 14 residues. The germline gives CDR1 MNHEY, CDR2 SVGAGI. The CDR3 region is CATFSRSENNEQFF. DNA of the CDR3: TGTGCTACCTTTAGCAGGTCCGAGAACAATGAGCAGTTCTTC.